The 25 T cell receptor beta chains listed next were all sequenced from one sample in a study of blood T cell repertoires in COVID-19. Produced via immunoSEQ multiplex PCR; TCRdb's table is partial and in-frame only. This table has around 50,000 clones, approximately 85% appearing once. The sample taken for sequencing was peripheral blood. These receptors were obtained from a human donor in a cohort sampled during active COVID-19.

The chain has TRBV9 and TRBJ1-2; D possibly corresponds to TRBD1 (5 bases). The CDR3 has 12 amino acids. Germline V CDR1 and CDR2: SGDLS, YYNGEE. Trimming took 0 bases from V and 7 from J, leaving 7 bases between them. This CDR3 is CASSVVGVGYTF. The CDR3 DNA follows: TGTGCCAGCAGCGTAGTAGGGGTTGGCTACACCTTC.

This chain links TRBV5-1 with TRBJ2-2, with 8 positions matching TRBD2. V lost 8 bases to trimming and J lost 4 bases; unmatched junction nucleotides: 7. The CDR3 spans 14 residues. The germline V gene has CDR1 SGHRS and CDR2 YFSETQ. The CDR3 reads CASKAGAPTGELFF. The CDR3 DNA sequence: TGCGCCAGTAAAGCGGGGGCCCCCACCGGGGAGCTGTTTTTT.

V is TRBV10-3 and J is TRBJ2-1, with no clear D. The V end was cut by 2 bases, the J end by 0 bases, with 8 bases between. Germline V CDR1 and CDR2: ENHRY, SYGVKD. This CDR3 has 15 residues. CDR3 sequence (DNA): TGTGCCATCAGTGAGGGCCCCAACTCCTACAATGAGCAGTTCTTC. Translation: CAISEGPNSYNEQFF.

The chain couples TRBV2 to TRBJ1-2; D is possibly TRBD1 (6 bases). The germline V gene encodes CDR1 SNHLY and CDR2 FYNNEI. Trimming pared 6 bases from V and 5 bases from J, leaving 13 bases between. This CDR3 is built from 13 residues. CDR3 DNA sequence: TGTGCCAGCAGAAGGACAGAAGATTATGGCTACACCTTC. Its protein product is CASRRTEDYGYTF. The full variable domain, in which reference TRBV2 and TRBJ1-2 provide the parts outside the CDR3, is EPEVTQTPSHQVTQMGQEVILRCVPISNHLYFYWYRQILGQKVEFLVSFYNNEISEKSEIFDDQFSVERPDGSNFTLKIRSTKLEDSAMYFCASRRTEDYGYTFGSGTRLTVV.

CDR3 coding DNA: TGTGCCAGCAGCCTACTTAACACTGAAGCTTTCTTT. It encodes CASSLLNTEAFF. The chain links TRBV3-1 (or the pseudogene TRBV3-2) to TRBJ1-1; no clear D gene. Germline CDR1 reads LGHDT; CDR2 reads YNNKEL (reference sequence). The germline V and J ends were trimmed by 4 bases and 2 bases, with 5 bases remaining between them. The CDR3 is 12 amino acids.

V usage is TRBV6-5 and J usage is TRBJ1-2, with D hard to call. This CDR3 has 13 amino acids. V shed 0 bases and J shed 2 bases, with 4 bases lying between them. Looked up from germline, CDR1 is MNHEY and CDR2 is SVGAGI. CDR3 nucleotides: TGTGCCAGCAGTTACTCTCCGAACTATGGCTACACCTTC. Protein: CASSYSPNYGYTF.

The J gene is TRBJ2-5, the V gene TRBV4-3; 7 bases are shared with TRBD2. Looked up from germline, CDR1 is LGHNA and CDR2 is YSLEER. The CDR3 runs 15 residues. J was trimmed by 1 base and V by 4 bases; bases with no gene match: 6. The CDR3 loop is CASSPAGRPQETQYF. In nucleotides, the CDR3 is TGCGCCAGCAGCCCTGCCGGGAGGCCCCAAGAGACCCAGTACTTC.

This clone was seen once. The chain joins TRBV11-2 to TRBJ2-7; the match to TRBD2 covers 8 bases. The germline gives CDR1 SGHAT, CDR2 FQNNGV. This CDR3 has 15 amino acids. The V gene end was trimmed by 7 bases and the J gene end by 2 bases; junction bases not matched to a gene: 10. CDR3 loop: CASKTSSGLPYEQYF. Written as DNA, the CDR3 is TGTGCCAGCAAGACTTCTAGCGGGTTACCCTACGAGCAGTACTTC.

This rearrangement joins TRBV14 to TRBJ2-7; 10 bases map to TRBD1. There are 15 residues in the CDR3. Per the germline V gene, CDR1 is SGHDN and CDR2 is FVKESK. V shed 4 bases, J shed 6 bases, and the junction held 9 bases outside the gene matches. The CDR3 nucleotides read TGTGCCAGCAGCCCCCGGACAGGGGGAGAAGGCGAGCAGTACTTC. This sequence encodes CASSPRTGGEGEQYF.

In DNA form, the CDR3 reads TGCGCCAGCAGCTCTGATACTGGACAGGGGGGGTACGAGCAGTACTTC. Amino acid sequence: CASSSDTGQGGYEQYF. The genes are TRBV5-1 and TRBJ2-7; 10 bases align to TRBD1. The CDR3 runs to 16 residues. Per the germline V gene, CDR1 is SGHRS and CDR2 is YFSETQ. Trimming cost V 3 bases and J 4 bases; bases outside gene matches: 10.

V gene TRBV10-2 combines with J gene TRBJ2-1; 8 nucleotides align to TRBD2. CDR3 size: 15 residues. The germline V gene has CDR1 WSHSY and CDR2 SAAADI. The V gene end was trimmed by 8 bases and the J gene end by 9 bases; junction bases not matched to a gene: 15. The CDR3 sequence is CASSVVAGTYGEQFF. DNA of the CDR3: TGCGCCAGCTCTGTCGTAGCGGGGACTTACGGTGAGCAGTTCTTC.

The chain recombines TRBV27 with TRBJ1-1; 10 bases line up with TRBD1. The CDR3 loop spans 14 amino acids. The germline gives CDR1 MNHEY, CDR2 SMNVEV (reference sequence). Trimming removed 6 bases from V and 1 base from J; junction bases left unmatched: 2. DNA for the CDR3: TGTGCCAGCAGGGACAGGGGGGGGAACACTGAAGCTTTCTTT. It encodes CASRDRGGNTEAFF.

This rearrangement joins TRBV5-8 to TRBJ2-7, with D perhaps matching TRBD2 (6 bases). This CDR3 has 13 residues. With 4 bases removed from V and 7 bases from J, the gap between germline ends came to 15 bases. Germline values: CDR1 SGHTS, CDR2 YDEGEE. The CDR3 protein is CASSRQVRGEQYF. CDR3 sequence (DNA): TGTGCCAGCAGCCGTCAAGTACGGGGGGAGCAGTACTTC.

The CDR3 spells CASSAVRGGGETQYF. In DNA form, the CDR3 reads TGTGCCAGCAGTGCGGTTAGAGGGGGTGGAGAGACCCAGTACTTC. J is TRBJ2-5 and V is TRBV2; D is perhaps TRBD1 (6 bases). Germline V gives CDR1 SNHLY, CDR2 FYNNEI. Deletions cut 4 bases from V and 4 bases from J, with 16 bases between. The CDR3 is 15 residues long.

CDR3 sequence: CASSIEQFNQPQHF. CDR3 coding DNA: TGTGCCAGTAGTATAGAACAGTTTAATCAGCCCCAGCATTTT. The V call is TRBV19, the J call TRBJ1-5; D unresolved. The germline V and J ends were trimmed by 0 bases and 4 bases, with 7 bases remaining between them. The germline gives CDR1 LNHDA, CDR2 SQIVND (reference sequence). CDR3 length equals 14 residues.

This clone turned up a few times. The chain joins TRBV11-3 to TRBJ2-7, with D possibly matching TRBD1 (6 bases). Trimming cost V 1 base and J 6 bases, with 16 bases left between them. The V gene's germline CDR1 is SGHNT and CDR2 YENEEA. The CDR3 has 15 residues. CDR3 nucleotide sequence: TGTGCCAGCAGCTTAGGGATGGGACATTTCTCCGAGCAGTACTTC. This gives the protein CASSLGMGHFSEQYF.

V is TRBV5-1 and J is TRBJ2-1, with 8 bases identical to TRBD1. CDR3 length equals 14 residues. From germline, CDR1 is SGHRS and CDR2 YFSETQ. V lost 0 bases and J lost 6; bases outside the gene matches: 2. The DNA of the CDR3 is TGCGCCAGCAGCTTGGAGGACAGGGTCAATGAGCAGTTCTTC. Protein sequence: CASSLEDRVNEQFF.

The chain recombines TRBV4-3 with TRBJ2-3; TRBD2 agrees at 8 bases. The germline CDR1 and CDR2 sequences are LGHNA and YSLEER. The CDR3 totals 17 residues. J gave up 1 base and V 0 bases, and 6 bases lay outside the gene matches. DNA of the CDR3: TGCGCCAGCAGCCAAGATACGGGGGGGTGGGGCACAGATACGCAGTATTTT. Protein product: CASSQDTGGWGTDTQYF.

The chain recombines TRBV3-1 (or the pseudogene TRBV3-2) with TRBJ2-4, with D unresolved. Trimming removed 11 bases from V and 4 bases from J, with 6 bases in between. Germline-derived CDR1 and CDR2 are LGHDT and YNNKEL (reference sequence). The CDR3 consists of 10 residues. DNA of the CDR3: TGTGCCTCGGGTAAAAACATTCAGTACTTC. It codes for CASGKNIQYF.

This clone was observed a handful of times. This chain connects TRBV6-6 to TRBJ1-2; TRBD1 aligns across 9 bases. Germline V gives CDR1 MNHNY, CDR2 SVGAGI (reference sequence). The CDR3 length is 14 residues. V shed 6 bases, J shed 8 bases, and the junction held 10 bases outside the gene matches. The CDR3 spells CASSLARTGVGYTF. For the CDR3, the DNA is TGTGCCAGCAGCCTTGCACGGACAGGGGTCGGCTACACCTTC.

This clone was counted between two and nine times. The rearrangement uses TRBV6-2 or TRBV6-3 and TRBJ2-7; 12 nucleotides match TRBD2. Unmatched junction bases numbered 9, after V lost 4 bases and J lost 5 bases. Germline values: CDR1 MNHEY, CDR2 SVGEGT. There are 16 residues in the CDR3. For the CDR3, the DNA is TGTGCCAGCAGTTTCCCGACTAGCGGGAGCAGTGACGAGCAGTACTTC. The encoded protein is CASSFPTSGSSDEQYF.

The J gene is TRBJ2-5, the V gene TRBV11-1, with TRBD1 matching over 10 bases. J was trimmed by 4 bases and V by 5 bases; bases with no gene match: 7. Germline V gives CDR1 SGHAT, CDR2 FQDESV (reference sequence). The CDR3 covers 15 residues. CDR3 sequence reads: CASSRRDRGRETQYF. CDR3 bases: TGTGCCAGCAGCCGTCGGGACAGGGGACGAGAGACCCAGTACTTC. Full variable domain (rest looked up from reference TRBV11-1 and TRBJ2-5): EAEVAQSPRYKITEKSQAVAFWCDPISGHATLYWYRQILGQGPELLVQFQDESVVDDSQLPKDRFSAERLKGVDSTLKIQPAELGDSAMYLCASSRRDRGRETQYFGPGTRLLVL.

This clone was seen a single time. DNA of the CDR3: TGTGCCAGCAGTGAGATGTGGACAGGGAACTATGGCTACACCTTC. This codes for CASSEMWTGNYGYTF. The chain carries TRBV6-1 and TRBJ1-2; 8 nucleotides align to TRBD1. The CDR3 runs 15 residues. Germline V gene sequence: CDR1 MNHNS, CDR2 SASEGT. V lost 3 bases and J lost 2; bases outside the gene matches: 5.

This rearrangement joins TRBV30 to TRBJ2-7; tentative D call: TRBD1 (6 bases). Germline V lookup: CDR1 GTSNPN, CDR2 SVGIG (reference sequence). The CDR3 runs 12 residues. V gave up 4 bases and J gave up 2 bases, with 9 bases separating them. The CDR3 spells CAWTTGTYEQYF. The CDR3 DNA sequence: TGTGCCTGGACCACAGGGACCTACGAGCAGTACTTC.

In this sample, this clone turned up a few times. The chain has TRBV7-3 and TRBJ1-1; D is unclear. CDR1 is SGHTA and CDR2 is FQGTGA in the germline V gene. CDR3 length equals 13 residues. The ends were cut back, 5 bases at V and 0 bases at J, with 7 bases in the middle. CDR3 nucleotide sequence: TGTGCCAGCAGCGCACTCTTGAACACTGAAGCTTTCTTT. As protein: CASSALLNTEAFF.